What follows are 22 T cell receptor beta chains derived from one specimen sequenced in a study of blood T cell repertoires in COVID-19. This table comes from immunoSEQ multiplex PCR, and its TCRdb copy is limited to in-frame clones, with some not included. This table has about 160,000 clones, roughly 84% appearing once. The material sequenced was peripheral blood. The source of these receptors is a woman older than 75 with active or convalescent COVID-19.

The chain carries TRBV30 and TRBJ1-6; D is undetermined. Germline CDR1 GTSNPN, CDR2 SVGIG (reference sequence). The CDR3 length is 16 residues. V dropped 0 bases and J dropped 9 bases, with 18 bases sitting between them. This chain's CDR3 is CAWSVGGQTARSPLHF. CDR3 DNA: TGTGCCTGGAGTGTAGGAGGGCAGACGGCTCGTTCACCCCTCCACTTT.

This rearrangement joins TRBV6-2 or TRBV6-3 to TRBJ2-7; D is possibly TRBD2 (7 bases). There are 15 residues in the CDR3. V dropped 0 bases and J dropped 2 bases, with 11 bases sitting between them. Germline values: CDR1 MNHEY, CDR2 SVGEGT. Here the CDR3 reads CASSYSPGGPYEQYF. The DNA of the CDR3 is TGTGCCAGCAGTTACTCCCCCGGGGGGCCCTACGAGCAGTACTTC.

The rearrangement joins TRBV5-8 to TRBJ1-5, with no clear D. Germline assignment: CDR1 SGHTS and CDR2 YDEGEE. The CDR3 is made up of 13 amino acids. Between the trimmed V and J ends, which lost 4 bases and 3 bases, there was a span of 8 bases. The CDR3 is CASSLMSNQPQHF. In DNA, the CDR3 is TGTGCCAGCAGCCTAATGTCCAATCAGCCCCAGCATTTT.

This clone was seen a few times. The chain couples TRBV4-1 to TRBJ1-4; perhaps TRBD1 as D (5 bases). Trimming removed 1 base from V and 3 bases from J, with 12 bases in between. This CDR3 comprises 16 residues. CDR1 is MGHRA and CDR2 is YSYEKL in the germline V gene. The CDR3: CASSQVMGLSNEKLFF. The DNA for the CDR3 is TGCGCCAGCAGCCAAGTTATGGGACTCTCTAATGAAAAACTGTTTTTT.

The V and J genes are TRBV24-1 and TRBJ1-5; D is unresolved. Trimming left V 5 bases short and J 0 bases short, with 7 bases between. This CDR3 spans 14 amino acids. Germline V lookup: CDR1 KGHDR, CDR2 SFDVKD. Here the CDR3 DNA reads TGTGCCACCAGTGTACCCTATAGCAATCAGCCCCAGCATTTT. Its protein product is CATSVPYSNQPQHF.

The J gene is TRBJ2-2, the V gene TRBV7-2; TRBD1 matches at 7 bases. Germline V gene lookup returns CDR1 SGHTA and CDR2 FQGNSA. V gave up 1 base and J gave up 3 bases; unmatched junction bases: 2. The CDR3 consists of 15 residues. In DNA form, the CDR3 reads TGTGCCAGCAGCTTAGAGGGGACAGACACCGGGGAGCTGTTTTTT. Its protein product is CASSLEGTDTGELFF.

This chain connects TRBV4-3 to TRBJ2-6; 7 positions match TRBD1. The CDR3 runs to 17 residues. V trimming: 4 bases; J trimming: 4 bases; junction bases outside the gene matches: 10. Germline V gene sequence: CDR1 LGHNA, CDR2 YSLEER. Here the CDR3 reads CASSRREGAGGANVLTF. CDR3 coding DNA: TGCGCCAGCAGCCGTCGTGAGGGGGCTGGAGGGGCCAACGTCCTGACTTTC.

Points on this clone: In the same sample, other DNA sequences code for this CDR3. The chain is built from TRBV3-1 (or the pseudogene TRBV3-2) and TRBJ1-2, with 9 bases matching TRBD1. Per the germline V gene, CDR1 is LGHDT and CDR2 is YNNKEL (reference sequence). The J segment lost 0 bases and the V segment lost 4 bases, leaving 3 bases of the junction unmatched. This CDR3 contains 15 residues. CDR3 loop: CASSLRQGANYGYTF. CDR3 sequence (DNA): TGTGCCAGCAGCCTCCGACAGGGGGCTAACTATGGCTACACCTTC.

The rearrangement joins TRBV7-2 to TRBJ2-1; 7 positions match TRBD2. CDR3 length equals 17 residues. CDR1 and CDR2 (germline): SGHTA, FQGNSA. The V segment lost 5 bases and the J segment 4 bases; nucleotides outside the gene matches: 14. This CDR3 is CASSPPSRGSLYNEQFF. For the CDR3, the DNA is TGTGCCAGCAGCCCGCCCTCCCGCGGGAGCTTGTACAATGAGCAGTTCTTC.

The chain is built from TRBV18 and TRBJ2-2, with 12 bases aligning to TRBD2. The CDR3 totals 16 residues. J was trimmed by 5 bases and V by 3 bases; bases with no gene match: 4. Per germline, CDR1 KGHSH and CDR2 LQKENI. The CDR3 protein is CASSPVTSGGTGELFF. CDR3 DNA sequence: TGTGCCAGCTCACCTGTGACTAGCGGGGGAACCGGGGAGCTGTTTTTT.

The V and J genes are TRBV5-1 and TRBJ1-2, with 12 bases matching TRBD1. V was pared by 3 bases and J by 2 bases, with 5 bases of the junction left unmatched. CDR1 and CDR2 from the germline V gene are SGHRS and YFSETQ. The CDR3 loop spans 16 amino acids. The CDR3 DNA sequence: TGCGCCAGCAGCTGGGGACAGGGGGCACAGAACTATGGCTACACCTTC. It specifies CASSWGQGAQNYGYTF.

In its sample, this clone was seen a few times. The rearrangement links TRBV6-2 or TRBV6-3 to TRBJ1-1, with unresolved D. This CDR3 has 13 amino acids. V lost 3 bases to trimming and J lost 1 base, with 6 bases between them. CDR1 is MNHEY and CDR2 is SVGEGT in the germline V gene. CDR3 region: CASSYSQNTEAFF. The DNA for the CDR3 is TGTGCCAGCAGTTATTCCCAGAACACTGAAGCTTTCTTT.

This CDR3 reads CASRQDYNSPLHF. CDR3 nucleotides: TGTGCCAGCAGGCAGGACTATAATTCACCCCTCCACTTT. V gene TRBV2 combines with J gene TRBJ1-6; D gene unclear. The CDR3 is 13 amino acids. The V gene lost 6 bases and the J gene lost 3 bases, with 6 bases spanning the gap. The germline gives CDR1 SNHLY, CDR2 FYNNEI.

The chain couples TRBV2 to TRBJ2-1; 11 nucleotides align to TRBD1. Germline V CDR1 and CDR2: SNHLY, FYNNEI. Trimming cost V 2 bases and J 12 bases; bases outside gene matches: 9. The CDR3 has 15 residues. The chain's CDR3 is CASSESRTGGRGQFF. The CDR3 DNA sequence: TGTGCCAGCAGTGAAAGCCGGACAGGGGGCCGGGGGCAGTTCTTC.

V and J are TRBV5-1 and TRBJ2-1, with TRBD2 matching over 14 bases. The germline CDR1 and CDR2 sequences are SGHRS and YFSETQ. The CDR3 is 17 amino acids. The V gene end was trimmed by 4 bases and the J gene end by 7 bases; junction bases not matched to a gene: 10. The CDR3 loop reads CASSPTTSGGAGNEQFF. Here the CDR3 DNA reads TGCGCCAGCAGCCCGACGACTAGCGGGGGGGCCGGGAATGAGCAGTTCTTC.

The chain couples TRBV10-3 to TRBJ2-2, with D perhaps matching TRBD1 (5 bases). Germline V gives CDR1 ENHRY, CDR2 SYGVKD. V was pared by 7 bases and J by 4 bases, with 16 bases between. The CDR3 consists of 15 residues. CDR3 region: CAINRGRDGTGELFF. The DNA for the CDR3 is TGTGCCATCAACAGAGGCAGGGATGGCACCGGGGAGCTGTTTTTT.

The chain is built from TRBV7-3 and TRBJ1-1; D uncertain. V was cut by 3 bases and J by 1 base, with 6 bases left in between. In germline, CDR1 is SGHTA, CDR2 FQGTGA. The CDR3 totals 13 residues. The CDR3 sequence is CASSFGENTEAFF. As DNA, the CDR3 is TGTGCCAGCAGCTTCGGGGAGAACACTGAAGCTTTCTTT.

This clone has at least ten counts. J is TRBJ2-1 and V is TRBV11-3, with 13 bases identical to TRBD2. Germline trimming cut 3 bases from V and 2 bases from J; bases unmatched to any gene: 1. Germline loops: CDR1 SGHNT, CDR2 YENEEA. This CDR3 has 16 residues. The CDR3 DNA follows: TGTGCCAGCAGCTTTACTAGCGGGGGGGCCTACAATGAGCAGTTCTTC. This translates into CASSFTSGGAYNEQFF.

The rearrangement links TRBV5-1 to TRBJ1-1; no firm D call. CDR3 length: 15 residues. Germline CDR1 SGHRS, CDR2 YFSETQ. The V end was cut by 2 bases, the J end by 4 bases, with 15 bases between. This CDR3 is CASSLGPGLGTEAFF. The DNA of the CDR3 is TGCGCCAGCAGCTTAGGGCCGGGGTTGGGCACTGAAGCTTTCTTT.

The chain employs TRBV7-3 and TRBJ2-3; D uncertain. Germline lookup yields CDR1 SGHTA and CDR2 FQGTGA. The CDR3 sequence is 13 residues long. The V end lost 5 bases, the J end lost 3 bases, and 9 bases lay between the germline ends. The CDR3 DNA follows: TGTGCCAGCAGCACGGCTAGGACAGATACGCAGTATTTT. As protein: CASSTARTDTQYF.

The rearrangement uses TRBV19 and TRBJ1-1; D is unclear. This CDR3 contains 15 residues. The V gene lost 2 bases and the J gene lost 2 bases, with 12 bases spanning the gap. Germline CDR1 is LNHDA and CDR2 is SQIVND (reference sequence). The CDR3 is CASSISPDSNTEAFF. CDR3 DNA: TGTGCCAGTAGTATAAGTCCTGACTCCAACACTGAAGCTTTCTTT.

CDR3 nucleotide sequence: TGTGCCAGTAGTATCCCCGCAGGGAGGGACACTGAAGCTTTCTTT. Its translation is CASSIPAGRDTEAFF. The chain links TRBV19 to TRBJ1-1; D might be TRBD1 (5 bases). This CDR3 is 15 amino acids long. Trimming took off 3 bases at V and 3 bases at J, with 14 bases between the two ends. Per the germline V gene, CDR1 is LNHDA and CDR2 is SQIVND (reference sequence).